Presented here are 13 T cell receptor beta chains from one specimen sequenced in a study of control samples from healthy donors and cancer patients. Some clones are missing from TCRdb's copy, which holds only in-frame ones; the method was immunoSEQ multiplex PCR. The table has some 100,000 clones, roughly nine tenths seen once. The sequenced material came from blood. These receptors were taken from a woman between 45 and 60 years old in good health.

The V gene is TRBV19, the J gene TRBJ1-4; no definite D call. This CDR3 contains 16 residues. V lost 6 bases, J lost 0 bases, and 14 bases lay in between. Germline V gene lookup returns CDR1 LNHDA and CDR2 SQIVND (reference sequence). The DNA for the CDR3 is TGTGCCAGTAGCCTGACGCATTCTGCAACTAATGAAAAACTGTTTTTT. It translates to CASSLTHSATNEKLFF.

The chain has TRBV14 and TRBJ2-7, with TRBD1 matching over 10 bases. The germline V gene has CDR1 SGHDN and CDR2 FVKESK. This CDR3 has 18 amino acids. The V segment lost 4 bases and the J segment 4 bases; nucleotides outside the gene matches: 16. The CDR3 loop is CASSRATGTGDWVYEQYF. In nucleotides, the CDR3 is TGTGCCAGCAGCCGAGCCACCGGGACAGGGGATTGGGTTTACGAGCAGTACTTC.

In nucleotides, the CDR3 is TGCGCCAGCAGCTTGGGACCGCAAAGGTCTGGAAACACCATATATTTT. This sequence encodes CASSLGPQRSGNTIYF. V and J are TRBV5-1 and TRBJ1-3; D not certain. Trimming took off 0 bases at V and 1 base at J, with 11 bases between the two ends. The germline V gene encodes CDR1 SGHRS and CDR2 YFSETQ. The CDR3 runs 16 residues.

The sample holds one count of this clone. CDR3 residues: CASSQDPPQSGTGDPGELFF. CDR3 in DNA: TGTGCCAGCAGCCAAGATCCACCGCAATCCGGGACAGGGGATCCCGGGGAGCTGTTTTTT. This rearrangement joins TRBV3-1 (or the pseudogene TRBV3-2) to TRBJ2-2; 10 nucleotides align to TRBD1. Trimming at V came to 0 bases and at J to 6 bases, leaving 16 bases not matched to a gene. Germline CDR1 reads LGHDT; CDR2 reads YNNKEL (reference sequence). The CDR3 has 20 residues.

The genes are TRBV24-1 and TRBJ2-1; D is unclear. V was cut by 3 bases and J by 7 bases, with 15 bases left in between. This CDR3 has 15 amino acids. Germline lookup yields CDR1 KGHDR and CDR2 SFDVKD. In DNA form, the CDR3 reads TGTGCCACCAGTGATCCCAAAAGAAAGGGTAATGAGCAGTTCTTC. Protein product: CATSDPKRKGNEQFF.

For the CDR3, the DNA is TGTGCCAGCCCCGCGGGGGGTGGCACAGATACGCAGTATTTT. The encoded protein is CASPAGGGTDTQYF. The chain has TRBV9 and TRBJ2-3; 8 bases fit TRBD2. With 7 bases clipped from V and 1 base from J, the junction kept 5 bases outside the gene matches. Germline V gene data show CDR1 as SGDLS and CDR2 as YYNGEE. The CDR3 is 14 residues long. The full variable domain, completed using reference TRBV9 and TRBJ2-3, is DSGVTQTPKHLITATGQRVTLRCSPRSGDLSVYWYQQSLDQGLQFLIQYYNGEERAKGNILERFSAQQFPDLHSELNLSSLELGDSALYFCASPAGGGTDTQYFGPGTRLTVL.

The V and J genes are TRBV5-1 and TRBJ2-3, with a tentative D call TRBD1 (5 bases). Germline V gives CDR1 SGHRS, CDR2 YFSETQ. This CDR3 is 14 amino acids long. Trimming stripped 0 bases from V and 1 base from J, with 6 bases between. CDR3 residues: CASSLEGGTDTQYF. DNA for the CDR3: TGCGCCAGCAGCTTGGAAGGGGGCACAGATACGCAGTATTTT.

This clone was seen more than once but under ten times. This chain joins TRBV7-2 and TRBJ2-7, with no clear D. This CDR3 is built from 13 residues. Trimming cost V 2 bases and J 3 bases, with 8 bases left between them. CDR1 SGHTA and CDR2 FQGNSA come from the germline V gene. CDR3 protein: CASSLRDGYEQYF. CDR3 sequence (DNA): TGTGCCAGCAGCTTACGAGACGGCTACGAGCAGTACTTC.

The J gene is TRBJ1-4, the V gene TRBV2; D unresolved. Germline assignment: CDR1 SNHLY and CDR2 FYNNEI. The V end lost 2 bases, the J end lost 0 bases, and 4 bases lay between the germline ends. This CDR3 contains 14 residues. DNA of the CDR3: TGTGCCAGCAGTGAATTGACAACTAATGAAAAACTGTTTTTT. Amino acids: CASSELTTNEKLFF.

The chain employs TRBV9 and TRBJ1-1; TRBD1 matches at 11 bases. The CDR3 is 17 amino acids. Germline CDR1 and CDR2: SGDLS and YYNGEE. V trimming: 0 bases; J trimming: 0 bases; junction bases outside the gene matches: 4. CDR3: CASSVADRGQMNTEAFF. As DNA, the CDR3 is TGTGCCAGCAGCGTAGCGGACAGGGGGCAGATGAACACTGAAGCTTTCTTT.

J is TRBJ1-2 and V is TRBV10-3; D unclear. Germline CDR1 and CDR2: ENHRY and SYGVKD. V lost 10 bases to trimming and J lost 7 bases, with 16 bases between them. The CDR3 runs 12 residues. The CDR3 coding sequence is TGTGCCACCGGGGAATCCTCGGGTGGCTACACCTTC. This codes for CATGESSGGYTF.

CDR3 DNA: TGTGCCAGCAGTCGATCGACTAGCGGGGGGCGGGATACGCAGTATTTT. This sequence encodes CASSRSTSGGRDTQYF. The gene calls are TRBV6-6 and TRBJ2-3, with 13 bases matching TRBD2. Germline loops: CDR1 MNHNY, CDR2 SVGAGI (reference sequence). The length of the CDR3 is 16 residues. J gave up 6 bases and V 5 bases, and 8 bases lay outside the gene matches.

This chain uses TRBV2 with TRBJ1-2; a possible D gene is TRBD1 (6 bases). CDR3 length equals 13 residues. Trimming shortened V by 7 bases and J by 4 bases, and 13 bases separated the two germline ends. CDR1 is SNHLY, CDR2 FYNNEI, per germline. In DNA form, the CDR3 reads TGTGCCAGCACACAAAACAGGGCCTATGGCTACACCTTC. It is translated as CASTQNRAYGYTF.